Detailed here is one T cell receptor (beta chain). This record comes from a study of blood T cell repertoires in COVID-19. Study information: Some COVID-19 samples were acute and others convalescent; all came from the United States, Italy and Spain. PBMCs, B-cell-depleted T cells, or T cells were the source of the cDNA or gDNA that made up the material.

Methods used by the authors: It was from reference gene primer amplification that nucleated cell counts were estimated. TCRdb keeps only in-frame clones here, not all; method: immunoSEQ multiplex PCR. Clone size and the V and J calls come from that table; the DNA yielded D and trimming. The table has around 260,000 clones, more than 85% seen once. The sample taken for sequencing was peripheral blood. The sequence derives from a man younger than 30 with active or convalescent COVID-19.

CDR3 sequence: CASSESYSGDGYTF. In nucleotides, the CDR3 is TGTGCCAGCAGTGAAAGTTATTCAGGGGATGGCTACACCTTC. The V and J genes are TRBV2 and TRBJ1-2, with a possible D match to TRBD1 (6 bases). The V and J ends lost 2 bases and 6 bases respectively, with 13 bases between them. This CDR3 comprises 14 residues. Germline V gene data show CDR1 as SNHLY and CDR2 as FYNNEI.